This passage covers 22 T cell receptor beta chains from one sample sequenced in a study of metastatic and nonmetastatic thyroid tumors. From the PCR reads, TCRdb re-called clones with MiXCR. The sample comprises approximately 37,000 clones, about 21% of which are singletons, and roughly 3.1% rests with the top ten. Prior to thyroid surgery, none of the patients had received any treatment. The sample consisted of tumor tissue. The receptors stem from a male donor with papillary thyroid cancer or a benign thyroid nodule (not recorded which). Some clones in this sample may be carry-over from other donors' samples.

By proportion, this clone is medium-sized. The CDR3 region is CASSSFVGVGNSPLHF. The CDR3 DNA sequence: TGTGCCAGCAGTTCGTTCGTGGGAGTGGGGAATTCACCCCTCCACTTT. The chain is built from TRBV6-2 or TRBV6-3 and TRBJ1-6; D not certain. V lost 4 bases, J lost 7 bases, and 17 bases lay in between. Germline CDR1 and CDR2: MNHEY and SVGEGT. This CDR3 is built from 16 residues.

The rearrangement uses TRBV11-2 and TRBJ2-1, with TRBD2 matching over 14 bases. CDR1 and CDR2 from the germline V gene are SGHAT and FQNNGV. With V trimmed by 5 bases and J by 6 bases, 6 bases remained unmatched. There are 16 residues in the CDR3. This CDR3 is CASSRTGTSGSNEQFF. For the CDR3, the DNA is TGTGCCAGCAGCAGAACCGGGACTAGCGGGAGCAATGAGCAGTTCTTC.

By proportion, this clone is medium-sized. The V gene is TRBV19, the J gene TRBJ2-7; TRBD1 is a possible D gene (5 bases). The germline CDR1 and CDR2 sequences are LNHDA and SQIVND (reference sequence). The CDR3 is made up of 14 amino acids. Trimming shortened V by 5 bases and J by 6 bases, and 17 bases separated the two germline ends. The chain's CDR3 is CASSFGHLVPEQYF. The CDR3, as DNA: TGTGCCAGTAGTTTCGGACACTTAGTACCCGAGCAGTACTTC.

This sequence joins TRBV19 and TRBJ1-6; TRBD1 agrees at 7 bases. The trim removed 6 bases at V and 7 bases at J, leaving 9 bases unmatched. This CDR3 region has 15 residues. Germline loops: CDR1 LNHDA, CDR2 SQIVND (reference sequence). The CDR3 spells CASRPNRGSNSPLHF. The CDR3 DNA follows: TGTGCCAGTAGGCCCAACAGGGGTTCGAATTCACCCCTCCACTTT.

Only a few counts were recorded for this clone. The V and J genes are TRBV12-3 or TRBV12-4 and TRBJ2-7, with 14 bases that match TRBD2. The V gene end was trimmed by 6 bases and the J gene end by 5 bases; junction bases not matched to a gene: 6. The CDR3 has 15 residues. CDR3 bases: TGTGCCAGCAGCTTACTGGGACTAGCGGGAGACGAGCAGTACTTC. It encodes CASSLLGLAGDEQYF.

This clone rates as medium-sized. This chain links TRBV20-1 with TRBJ2-7; possibly TRBD2 for D (6 bases). This CDR3 region has 13 residues. Germline values: CDR1 DFQATT, CDR2 SNEGSKA (reference sequence). Trimming removed 3 bases from V and 7 bases from J, with 16 bases in between. CDR3 nucleotide sequence: TGCAGTGCTAGTTCCGGGAGTACGCAGGAGCAGTACTTC. Translation: CSASSGSTQEQYF.

This clone was observed a few times. The V and J genes are TRBV5-1 and TRBJ2-2; D possibly corresponds to TRBD1 (5 bases). V was cut by 6 bases and J by 5 bases, with 14 bases left in between. CDR1 and CDR2 from the germline V gene are SGHRS and YFSETQ. The CDR3 spans 14 residues. The CDR3, as DNA: TGCGCCAGCACCAGGGATTACAAGACCGGGGAGCTGTTTTTT. It specifies CASTRDYKTGELFF.

The chain carries TRBV18 and TRBJ2-7; 7 bases fit TRBD1. CDR1 KGHSH and CDR2 LQKENI come from the germline V gene. V dropped 5 bases and J dropped 4; count of bases not matched to a gene: 2. The CDR3 contains 12 residues. The CDR3, as DNA: TGTGCCAGCTCATCGGACAGGTACGAGCAGTACTTC. Its protein product is CASSSDRYEQYF.

This clone has ten or more counts. The chain couples TRBV27 to TRBJ2-1, with 7 bases identical to TRBD2. V was pared by 3 bases and J by 7 bases, with 6 bases of the junction left unmatched. Germline V gene data show CDR1 as MNHEY and CDR2 as SMNVEV (reference sequence). The length of the CDR3 is 14 residues. DNA of the CDR3: TGTGCCAGCAGTTTGATTCGCGGGAGTAATGAGCAGTTCTTC. Protein product: CASSLIRGSNEQFF.

This rearrangement joins TRBV4-1 to TRBJ2-7; D is perhaps TRBD2 (6 bases). The CDR3 runs 14 residues. V shed 1 base and J shed 8 bases, with 15 bases lying between them. Per germline, CDR1 MGHRA and CDR2 YSYEKL. The CDR3 DNA sequence: TGCGCCAGCAGCCAAGGAGTGGCGGGGTCAAAGCAGTACTTC. The encoded protein is CASSQGVAGSKQYF.

This sequence joins TRBV10-3 and TRBJ1-1; D unresolved. This CDR3 has 15 amino acids. CDR1 is ENHRY, CDR2 SYGVKD, per germline. The V end lost 0 bases, the J end lost 0 bases, and 8 bases lay between the germline ends. This CDR3 reads CAISESGRLNTEAFF. The CDR3 region has the DNA TGTGCCATCAGTGAGTCTGGACGGCTGAACACTGAAGCTTTCTTT.

This clone was observed at least ten times. This sample includes further DNA sequences coding for the same CDR3. The rearrangement joins TRBV4-2 to TRBJ1-1; D not resolved. CDR1 is LGHNA and CDR2 is YNFKEQ in the germline V gene. This CDR3 has 14 residues. The germline V and J ends were trimmed by 0 bases and 5 bases, with 10 bases remaining between them. CDR3 in DNA: TGTGCCAGCAGCCAAGACGCTCGTGGGACTGAAGCTTTCTTT. Its protein is CASSQDARGTEAFF.

In its sample, this clone was seen a few times. The chain uses TRBV7-8 and TRBJ1-5; D remains ambiguous. Germline loops: CDR1 SGHVS, CDR2 FQNEAQ. V lost 0 bases and J 2 bases, leaving 14 bases between the germline ends. CDR3 length equals 17 residues. The chain's CDR3 is CASSLAVSPEGNQPQHF. The CDR3 DNA is TGTGCCAGCAGCTTAGCGGTAAGCCCGGAGGGCAATCAGCCCCAGCATTTT.

The chain has TRBV20-1 and TRBJ2-2; D ambiguous. Trimming removed 6 bases at V and 7 bases at J, with 9 bases between. Germline assignment: CDR1 DFQATT and CDR2 SNEGSKA (reference sequence). The CDR3 loop spans 11 amino acids. The chain's CDR3 is CSAGVDGELFF. The CDR3, as DNA: TGCAGTGCAGGAGTGGACGGGGAGCTGTTTTTT.

The rearrangement uses TRBV30 and TRBJ1-2; D unclear. Per the germline V gene, CDR1 is GTSNPN and CDR2 is SVGIG (reference sequence). Trimming cost V 4 bases and J 2 bases, with 14 bases left between them. The CDR3 contains 14 residues. CDR3 amino acids: CAWILLGRNYGYTF. The CDR3 DNA reads as TGTGCCTGGATCCTCCTGGGGAGGAACTATGGCTACACCTTC.

This clone was detected a few times. V gene TRBV27 combines with J gene TRBJ2-1; TRBD2 is a possible D gene (7 bases). This CDR3 contains 13 residues. With 3 bases removed from V and 6 bases from J, the gap between germline ends came to 9 bases. Germline V gene lookup returns CDR1 MNHEY and CDR2 SMNVEV (reference sequence). The DNA of the CDR3 is TGTGCCAGCAGTTTGGGGGGGGCCAATGAGCAGTTCTTC. Translating it yields CASSLGGANEQFF.

This clone was seen at least ten times. A single base separates this from a much larger clone, so it may be a read error. The same CDR3 can be traced to other DNA sequences in this sample. The rearrangement joins TRBV3-1 to TRBJ2-1; 14 bases fit TRBD2. V was pared by 0 bases and J by 4 bases, with 2 bases of the junction left unmatched. The CDR3 runs 17 residues. CDR1 and CDR2 from the germline V gene are LGHDT and YNNKEL (reference sequence). The CDR3 region has the DNA TGTGCCAGCAGCCAAGACCGACTAGCGGGGGGGTACAATGAGCAGTTCTTC. This encodes CASSQDRLAGGYNEQFF.

This clone was seen only a few times. This rearrangement joins TRBV2 to TRBJ2-3; D is possibly TRBD2 (5 bases). The CDR3 extends over 13 amino acids. V lost 3 bases, J lost 4 bases, and 8 bases lay in between. Germline V gene data show CDR1 as SNHLY and CDR2 as FYNNEI. In DNA form, the CDR3 reads TGTGCCAGCAGTGATGGCGGGCCAGATACGCAGTATTTT. Protein: CASSDGGPDTQYF.

This clone was seen ten or more times. The J gene is TRBJ1-2, the V gene TRBV28; maybe TRBD1 (5 bases). The V gene's germline CDR1 is MDHEN and CDR2 SYDVKM. Trimming pared 3 bases from V and 4 bases from J, leaving 9 bases between. The CDR3 extends over 13 amino acids. Written as DNA, the CDR3 is TGTGCCAGCAGTTTCTCGGACACCTATGGCTACACCTTC. It is translated as CASSFSDTYGYTF.

The J gene is TRBJ2-7, the V gene TRBV6-1; D not resolved. The CDR3 is made up of 14 amino acids. The germline CDR1 and CDR2 sequences are MNHNS and SASEGT. V shed 3 bases and J shed 2 bases, with 11 bases lying between them. This CDR3 is CASSDPAGAYEQYF. In DNA, the CDR3 is TGTGCCAGCAGTGACCCCGCAGGTGCCTACGAGCAGTACTTC.

The rearrangement joins TRBV7-3 to TRBJ2-3, with 10 bases matching TRBD2. Germline-derived CDR1 and CDR2 are SGHTA and FQGTGA. The CDR3 spans 19 residues. J lost 2 bases, V lost 1 base, and 12 bases had no gene match. The CDR3 sequence: CASSLRGLAGAGLTDTQYF. As DNA, the CDR3 is TGTGCCAGCAGCTTAAGAGGGCTAGCGGGGGCGGGCCTCACAGATACGCAGTATTTT.

The sample holds many counts of this clone. Other DNA sequences in the sample encode the same CDR3. The chain links TRBV19 to TRBJ2-3; TRBD1 or TRBD2 may be the D gene (5 bases each). The CDR3 spans 14 residues. From germline, CDR1 is LNHDA and CDR2 SQIVND (reference sequence). The ends were cut back, 5 bases at V and 0 bases at J, with 9 bases in the middle. CDR3 amino acids: CASSRGGSTDTQYF. The CDR3 DNA is TGTGCCAGTAGTCGGGGCGGGAGCACAGATACGCAGTATTTT.